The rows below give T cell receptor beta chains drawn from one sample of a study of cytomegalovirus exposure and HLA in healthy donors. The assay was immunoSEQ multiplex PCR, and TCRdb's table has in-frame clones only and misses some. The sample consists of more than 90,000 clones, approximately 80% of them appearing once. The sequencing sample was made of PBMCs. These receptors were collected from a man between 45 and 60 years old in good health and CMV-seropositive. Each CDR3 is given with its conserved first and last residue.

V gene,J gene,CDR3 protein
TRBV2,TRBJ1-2,CASTLSGESAYGYTF
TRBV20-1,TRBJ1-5,CSASGDQPQHF
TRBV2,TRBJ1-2,CASSETRQNYGYTF
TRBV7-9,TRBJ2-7,CASSSRRTGGEYEQYF
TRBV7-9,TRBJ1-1,CASSRGYRGILSKDTEAFF
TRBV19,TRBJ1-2,CASWDPGQGSLGYTF
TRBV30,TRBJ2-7,CAWRDSSYEQYF
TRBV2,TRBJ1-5,CASSESGLYSNQPQHF
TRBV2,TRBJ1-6,CASSRTRGSPLHF
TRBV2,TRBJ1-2,CASRGDSSNYGYTF
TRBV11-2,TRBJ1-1,CASSGRDKGTEAFF
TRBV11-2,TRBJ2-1,CASSLVRVWNEQFF
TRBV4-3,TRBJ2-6,CASSQAMGGGANVLTF
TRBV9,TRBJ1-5,CASSVRDSSQPQHF
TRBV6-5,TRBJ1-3,CASSYSREGIGNTIYF
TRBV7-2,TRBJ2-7,CASSLVSEQYF
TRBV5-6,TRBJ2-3,CASSLEQTSGGLTDTQYF
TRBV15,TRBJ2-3,CATSREGEDTDTQYF
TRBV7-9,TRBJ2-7,CASSSLLGAGRNEQYF
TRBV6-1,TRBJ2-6,CASQVGANVLTF
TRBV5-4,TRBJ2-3,CASSLVSQGRTDTQYF
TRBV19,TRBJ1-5,CASSTPGGNQPQHF
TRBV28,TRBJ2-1,CASTRDSPFTSYNEQFF
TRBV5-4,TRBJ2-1,CASSSGLGKGEGQFF
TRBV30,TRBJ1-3,CAWSVQPGNTIYF
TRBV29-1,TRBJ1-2,CSVVAPHRGQGNYGYTF
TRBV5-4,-,CASSPGQGGYEQYF
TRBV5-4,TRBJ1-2,CASSFQGGLYGYTF
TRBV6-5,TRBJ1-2,CASSYSTGGNYGYTF
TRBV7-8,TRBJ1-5,CASSLYQNNQPQHF
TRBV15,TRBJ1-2,CATSRDLGQGGYGYTF
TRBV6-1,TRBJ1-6,CASIRQGGDNSPLHF
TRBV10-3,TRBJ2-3,CAITRTSGTDTQYF
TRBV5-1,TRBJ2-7,CASSSPGTGVYEQYF
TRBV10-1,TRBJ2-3,CASSGASWRASTDTQYF
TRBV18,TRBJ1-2,CASSPQRREGLYTF
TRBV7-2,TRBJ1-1,CASSLFLLTGRAEAFF
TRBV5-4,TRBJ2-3,CASSNLLAGAGTDTQYF
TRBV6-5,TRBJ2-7,CASIRSGGSSYEQYF
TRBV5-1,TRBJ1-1,CASSLESGQGGTEAFF
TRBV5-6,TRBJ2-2,CASSPPNTGELFF
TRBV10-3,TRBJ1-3,CAISDGTGSGNTIYF
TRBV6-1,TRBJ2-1,CASTLGTSANNEQFF
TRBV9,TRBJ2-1,CASSADNEQFF
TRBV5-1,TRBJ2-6,CASSFNPGLGGSGANVLTF
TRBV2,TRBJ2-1,CASSEAAGIQEQFF
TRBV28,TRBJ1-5,CASRTGGESGQPQHF
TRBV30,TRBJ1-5,CAWSIQGNSNQPQHF
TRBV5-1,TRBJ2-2,CASSPLLSGRTGELFF
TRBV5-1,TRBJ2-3,CASSLANSDTQYF
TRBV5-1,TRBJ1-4,CASSLGLTNEKLFF